The clone carrying this TCR beta chain occurred many times. Its target is not known. All patients were treatment-naive before thyroid surgery. The CDR3 runs 14 residues. The V end was cut by 5 bases, the J end by 7 bases, with 17 bases between. Per germline, CDR1 SEHNR and CDR2 FQNEAQ (reference sequence). This sample is drawn from a study of metastatic and nonmetastatic thyroid tumors. Whole-study context: For malignant and benign thyroid patients, tumor or nodule tissue and blood were the sources whose repertoires were compared.

Points from the study as a whole: Reported TCR beta diversity, measured in blood and tumor, was significantly higher for malignant thyroid tumors than for benign nodules.

The authors' processing: The distant-metastasis classifier for papillary thyroid cancer was built from CDR3 differences across clinicopathological groups. MiXCR reprocessed the PCR reads for TCRdb. TCRdb, not the authors, supplied the V and J calls. The table lists 20,000 to 25,000 clones, approximately 11% of them singletons, with almost 30% in the top ten. The TCR was taken from a female donor with papillary thyroid cancer or a benign thyroid nodule (not recorded which). Some clones in this sample may be carry-over from other donors' samples. This rearrangement joins TRBV7-9 to TRBJ1-1; no firm D call. The sequenced sample consisted of blood. CDR3 sequence reads: CASSRALGWGEAFF. The CDR3 DNA reads TGTGCCAGCAGCCGAGCACTGGGGTGGGGTGAAGCTTTCTTT.